These 14 T cell receptor beta chains share one sample of origin, sequenced in a study of blood T cell repertoires in COVID-19. Profiling relied on immunoSEQ multiplex PCR, and the TCRdb table lists in-frame clones only, not all of them. Here the sample spans fewer than 30,000 clones, roughly 84% being singletons. The specimen sequenced was peripheral blood. The receptors shown here come from a man in his 70s with active COVID-19.

Written as DNA, the CDR3 is TGTGCCAGCAGTGACCCCCACAGGGGAGGCAATCAGCCCCAGCATTTT. Amino acids: CASSDPHRGGNQPQHF. The rearrangement links TRBV6-1 to TRBJ1-5; 7 bases are shared with TRBD1. This CDR3 is 16 amino acids long. V lost 3 bases, J lost 2 bases, and 7 bases stayed unmatched. CDR1 and CDR2 from the germline V gene are MNHNS and SASEGT.

V usage is TRBV3-1 (or the pseudogene TRBV3-2) and J usage is TRBJ1-1, with D possibly matching TRBD1 (6 bases). Germline-derived CDR1 and CDR2 are LGHDT and YNNKEL (reference sequence). Trimming pared 2 bases from V and 1 base from J, leaving 17 bases between. CDR3 length equals 17 residues. CDR3: CASSQMGHRGGNTEAFF. The CDR3 DNA reads TGTGCCAGCAGCCAAATGGGACACCGAGGGGGGAACACTGAAGCTTTCTTT.

The V gene is TRBV23-1, the J gene TRBJ1-5; D remains unclear. TRBV23-1 is filed as an ORF, its function uncertain. V lost 6 bases, J lost 2 bases, and 11 bases lay in between. This CDR3 region has 14 residues. CDR3 sequence (DNA): TGCGCCAGCAGCCCCTACGGGGGCAATCAGCCCCAGCATTTT. This sequence encodes CASSPYGGNQPQHF.

This clone is a singleton in its sample. The chain recombines TRBV5-1 with TRBJ2-7; a weak D match, TRBD1 (6 bases). In germline, CDR1 is SGHRS, CDR2 YFSETQ. The CDR3 spans 15 residues. Between the trimmed V and J ends, which lost 1 base and 0 bases, there was a span of 11 bases. CDR3 DNA: TGCGCCAGCAGCTTGACTGCAGGGGCCTCCTACGAGCAGTACTTC. Protein sequence: CASSLTAGASYEQYF.

The rearrangement joins TRBV15 to TRBJ1-5, with a possible D match to TRBD1 (6 bases). This CDR3 comprises 16 residues. V lost 3 bases and J lost 0, with 12 bases in between. Germline lookup yields CDR1 LNHNV and CDR2 YYDKDF (reference sequence). The CDR3 nucleotides read TGTGCCACCAGCAGTTTAGGGACAACTAGCAATCAGCCCCAGCATTTT. Protein product: CATSSLGTTSNQPQHF.

The gene calls are TRBV6-1 and TRBJ1-2; the match to TRBD1 covers 7 bases. The CDR3 runs 16 residues. V gave up 3 bases and J gave up 0 bases; unmatched junction bases: 7. In germline, CDR1 is MNHNS, CDR2 SASEGT. The CDR3 region has the DNA TGTGCCAGCAGTGACCACCCGCAGGGGGCTAACTATGGCTACACCTTC. Translation gives CASSDHPQGANYGYTF.

This clone was seen a few times. V usage is TRBV19 and J usage is TRBJ2-7, with 9 positions matching TRBD1. With V trimmed by 1 base and J by 5 bases, 6 bases remained unmatched. The CDR3 has 15 amino acids. CDR1 and CDR2 (germline): LNHDA, SQIVND (reference sequence). In DNA, the CDR3 is TGTGCCAGTAGTATAGGGGACAGGGCGTACGACGAGCAGTACTTC. It translates to CASSIGDRAYDEQYF.

The genes are TRBV11-3 and TRBJ2-1; 7 bases are a match to TRBD2. CDR1 is SGHNT, CDR2 YENEEA, per germline. J gave up 6 bases and V 3 bases, and 17 bases lay outside the gene matches. This CDR3 spans 18 amino acids. The CDR3 sequence is CASSFVVGGQAPGNEQFF. The CDR3 DNA is TGTGCCAGCAGCTTCGTTGTGGGAGGGCAGGCCCCGGGCAATGAGCAGTTCTTC.

This clone was seen only once. This chain joins TRBV19 and TRBJ1-2; D not certain. This CDR3 has 14 residues. The germline gives CDR1 LNHDA, CDR2 SQIVND (reference sequence). V lost 4 bases and J 5 bases, leaving 14 bases between the germline ends. The CDR3 bases are TGTGCCAGTAGTAGCACGGGTAGCGCGTATGGCTACACCTTC. As protein: CASSSTGSAYGYTF.

The chain uses TRBV30 and TRBJ1-6; D remains unclear. V was pared by 2 bases and J by 8 bases, with 22 bases between. Germline V gene data show CDR1 as GTSNPN and CDR2 as SVGIG (reference sequence). CDR3 length: 17 residues. As DNA, the CDR3 is TGTGCCTGGAGTTATAGGACTTTACCCGGTCGTGATTCACCCCTCCACTTT. As protein: CAWSYRTLPGRDSPLHF.

The CDR3 DNA follows: TGCGCCAGCAGCTTGGGGAACCGGGGGGCAGATACGCAGTATTTT. It encodes CASSLGNRGADTQYF. The V gene is TRBV5-1, the J gene TRBJ2-3, with 7 bases aligning to TRBD2. Germline V CDR1 and CDR2: SGHRS, YFSETQ. The CDR3 covers 15 residues. The J segment lost 4 bases and the V segment lost 0 bases, leaving 5 bases of the junction unmatched.

This clone was detected once. The chain has TRBV4-1 and TRBJ2-2; 8 positions agree with TRBD1. The CDR3 consists of 17 residues. CDR1 and CDR2 (germline): MGHRA, YSYEKL. V shed 4 bases and J 5 bases; nucleotides not matched to a gene: 12. In DNA, the CDR3 is TGCGCCAGCAGCCCGCAACCGGGACAGGCCATGACCGGGGAGCTGTTTTTT. Translated, it gives CASSPQPGQAMTGELFF.

The chain links TRBV6-5 to TRBJ2-2; D might be TRBD1 (5 bases). Germline V gene sequence: CDR1 MNHEY, CDR2 SVGAGI. CDR3 length: 13 residues. Trimming took off 8 bases at V and 4 bases at J, with 11 bases between the two ends. For the CDR3, the DNA is TGTGCCAGCGGGGCAGGGTTCACCGGGGAGCTGTTTTTT. Amino acids: CASGAGFTGELFF.

V usage is TRBV20-1 and J usage is TRBJ2-5; D remains unclear. Germline CDR1 and CDR2: DFQATT and SNEGSKA (reference sequence). The CDR3 spans 14 residues. The ends were cut back, 6 bases at V and 0 bases at J, with 14 bases in the middle. The CDR3 nucleotides read TGCAGTGCCAGTTCCGCTAGGAACCAAGAGACCCAGTACTTC. This gives the protein CSASSARNQETQYF.